Listed below are T cell receptor beta chains from one sample, sequenced in a study of CD8 T cells in ankylosing spondylitis. In TCRdb, the 5' RACE reads were re-called with MiXCR into one record per CDR3 protein. The sample lists about 240,000 distinct CDR3 sequences; 7% to 10% were seen once. The specimen sequenced was blood, either unsorted or a sorted T cell fraction (not recorded which). All receptors come from a female donor with ankylosing spondylitis or in good health (not recorded which). Each CDR3 is given with its conserved first and last residue. D genes are given only for firm matches. The size field is filled for only some rows; it gives once, few, many or a size class.

d_gene: .
j_gene: TRBJ2-7
v_gene: TRBV7-2
abundance: .
CDR3nt: TGTGCCAGCAGCTTAAGTAGGTCCTACCCCGAGCAGTACTTC
CDR3aa: CASSLSRSYPEQYF

d_gene: TRBD1
j_gene: TRBJ2-1
v_gene: TRBV20-1
abundance: few
CDR3nt: TGCAGTGCTAGAGATGAGGGGGCTCGTTCCTACAATGAGCAGTTCTTC
CDR3aa: CSARDEGARSYNEQFF

d_gene: TRBD2
j_gene: TRBJ2-5
v_gene: TRBV3-1
abundance: many
CDR3nt: TGTGCCAGCAGCCAGGGACTAGTGGAAGAGACCCAGTACTTC
CDR3aa: CASSQGLVEETQYF

d_gene: .
j_gene: TRBJ1-2
v_gene: TRBV18
abundance: many
CDR3nt: TGTGCCAGCTCACCGGGGCAGACCTATGGCTACACCTTC
CDR3aa: CASSPGQTYGYTF

d_gene: .
j_gene: TRBJ2-3
v_gene: TRBV6-1
abundance: .
CDR3nt: TGTGCCAGCACGGGCCTTGCGAGCACAGATACGCAGTATTTT
CDR3aa: CASTGLASTDTQYF

d_gene: .
j_gene: TRBJ2-2
v_gene: TRBV20-1
abundance: many
CDR3nt: TGCAGTGCTAGCCCCGGGGGGGAGCTGTTTTTT
CDR3aa: CSASPGGELFF

d_gene: .
j_gene: TRBJ1-2
v_gene: TRBV3-1
abundance: many
CDR3nt: TGTGCCAGCAGCCCTCATGGGAGATATGGCTACACCTTC
CDR3aa: CASSPHGRYGYTF

d_gene: TRBD2
j_gene: TRBJ2-1
v_gene: TRBV19
abundance: many
CDR3nt: TGTGCCAGTAGTATCAGGCGGGAGCCCTACAATGAGCAGTTCTTC
CDR3aa: CASSIRREPYNEQFF

d_gene: .
j_gene: TRBJ2-3
v_gene: TRBV20-1
abundance: many
CDR3nt: TGCAGTGCTAGAACCGTCCAAGGTACGCAGTATTTT
CDR3aa: CSARTVQGTQYF

d_gene: .
j_gene: TRBJ2-7
v_gene: TRBV5-6
abundance: many
CDR3nt: TGTGCCAGCAGCTTCGCCAGGGCCGAGCAGTACTTC
CDR3aa: CASSFARAEQYF

d_gene: .
j_gene: TRBJ2-5
v_gene: TRBV15
abundance: .
CDR3nt: TGTGCCACCAGCCCCGACGCGCGTAGCAAAGAGACCCAGTACTTC
CDR3aa: CATSPDARSKETQYF

d_gene: .
j_gene: TRBJ2-7
v_gene: TRBV6-2/TRBV6-3
abundance: many
CDR3nt: TGTGCCAGCAGTTACTCGGGGGACAAGCACGAGCAGTACTTC
CDR3aa: CASSYSGDKHEQYF

d_gene: .
j_gene: TRBJ2-3
v_gene: TRBV4-3
abundance: many
CDR3nt: TGCGCCAGCAGCCAAGATCGGGACGCGACAGATACGCAGTATTTT
CDR3aa: CASSQDRDATDTQYF

d_gene: .
j_gene: TRBJ2-3
v_gene: TRBV7-2
abundance: many
CDR3nt: TGTGCCAGCAGCTTAAATTTCGGACTCCTCACAGATACGCAGTATTTT
CDR3aa: CASSLNFGLLTDTQYF

d_gene: .
j_gene: TRBJ1-5
v_gene: TRBV6-6
abundance: many
CDR3nt: TGTGCCAGCAGTTACTCTCCGGATCAGCCCCAGCATTTT
CDR3aa: CASSYSPDQPQHF

d_gene: TRBD1
j_gene: TRBJ2-7
v_gene: TRBV7-2
abundance: many
CDR3nt: TGTGCCAGCAGCAGGACAGGGGAACTAAATGGGGAGCAGTACTTC
CDR3aa: CASSRTGELNGEQYF

d_gene: .
j_gene: TRBJ2-3
v_gene: TRBV3-1
abundance: many
CDR3nt: TGTGCCAGCAGCCGAAACATACTCACTTACACAGATACGCAGTATTTT
CDR3aa: CASSRNILTYTDTQYF

d_gene: .
j_gene: TRBJ1-2
v_gene: TRBV28
abundance: many
CDR3nt: TGTGCCAGCAGTGTCAGGGTAGGGGACTATGGCTACACCTTC
CDR3aa: CASSVRVGDYGYTF

d_gene: .
j_gene: TRBJ2-7
v_gene: TRBV12-3/TRBV12-4
abundance: many
CDR3nt: TGTGCCAGCAGTTTGGGGACGGCCACCTACGAGCAGTACTTC
CDR3aa: CASSLGTATYEQYF

d_gene: .
j_gene: TRBJ1-5
v_gene: TRBV7-2
abundance: many
CDR3nt: TGTGCCAGCAGCTTAGGCGGGGAGTTCAATCAGCCCCAGCATTTT
CDR3aa: CASSLGGEFNQPQHF

d_gene: .
j_gene: TRBJ1-1
v_gene: TRBV28
abundance: many
CDR3nt: TGTGCCAGCAACTCACCCGGCAGGAACACTGAAGCTTTCTTT
CDR3aa: CASNSPGRNTEAFF

d_gene: TRBD1
j_gene: TRBJ2-1
v_gene: TRBV5-1
abundance: many
CDR3nt: TGCGCCAGCAGAAGGACAGGGTCAAGGGAGCAGTTCTTC
CDR3aa: CASRRTGSREQFF

d_gene: .
j_gene: TRBJ2-7
v_gene: TRBV5-1
abundance: many
CDR3nt: TGCGCCAGCAGCTTGGGAAGTGGGGGCGCAACCTACGAGCAGTACTTC
CDR3aa: CASSLGSGGATYEQYF

d_gene: .
j_gene: TRBJ2-2
v_gene: TRBV11-1
abundance: few
CDR3nt: TGTGCCAGCACCGGGAATTCGGGGGACCTACAGAACACCGGGGAGCTGTTTTTT
CDR3aa: CASTGNSGDLQNTGELFF

d_gene: .
j_gene: TRBJ2-3
v_gene: TRBV7-2
abundance: many
CDR3nt: TGTGCCAGCAGCTTCCGTCCCCTAGCACCAGATACGCAGTATTTT
CDR3aa: CASSFRPLAPDTQYF

d_gene: .
j_gene: TRBJ2-3
v_gene: TRBV20-1
abundance: few
CDR3nt: TGCAGTGCTAGCGGGGGCCGGGTAAATACGCAGTATTTT
CDR3aa: CSASGGRVNTQYF

d_gene: .
j_gene: TRBJ2-1
v_gene: TRBV9
abundance: many
CDR3nt: TGTGCCAGCTCAGGGGGGGGGGTCTCCTACAATGAGCAGTTCTTC
CDR3aa: CASSGGGVSYNEQFF

d_gene: .
j_gene: TRBJ1-1
v_gene: TRBV20-1
abundance: many
CDR3nt: TGCAGTGGTGAGGCGAACACTGAAGCTTTCTTT
CDR3aa: CSGEANTEAFF

d_gene: TRBD2
j_gene: TRBJ2-1
v_gene: TRBV5-6
abundance: .
CDR3nt: TGTGCCAGCAGCTCAACTAGCGGGGGGCCCTACAATGAGCAGTTCTTC
CDR3aa: CASSSTSGGPYNEQFF

d_gene: .
j_gene: TRBJ1-3
v_gene: TRBV11-2
abundance: many
CDR3nt: TGTGCCAGCAGCCCCGGGACCGCCATTGGTGGAAACACCATATATTTT
CDR3aa: CASSPGTAIGGNTIYF

d_gene: .
j_gene: TRBJ2-7
v_gene: TRBV12-3/TRBV12-4
abundance: few
CDR3nt: TGTGCCAGCGGGGGGGCCTTGGAGCAGTACTTC
CDR3aa: CASGGALEQYF

d_gene: TRBD2
j_gene: TRBJ2-3
v_gene: TRBV3-1
abundance: many
CDR3nt: TGTGCCAGCAGCCAAGTGGTACTAGCGGGAGTGGGAGATACGCAGTATTTT
CDR3aa: CASSQVVLAGVGDTQYF

d_gene: TRBD1
j_gene: TRBJ1-4
v_gene: TRBV7-8
abundance: many
CDR3nt: TGTGCCAGCAGCTGGGGGGACAGCAGAAATGAAAAACTGTTTTTT
CDR3aa: CASSWGDSRNEKLFF

d_gene: .
j_gene: TRBJ2-5
v_gene: TRBV10-3
abundance: many
CDR3nt: TGTGCCATCAGGGGGGACATCGCGGGGGAGACCCAGTACTTC
CDR3aa: CAIRGDIAGETQYF

d_gene: TRBD2
j_gene: TRBJ2-2
v_gene: TRBV5-4
abundance: many
CDR3nt: TGTGCCAGCAGCTTAGTGAGCGGGAGAGCCGGGGAGCTGTTTTTT
CDR3aa: CASSLVSGRAGELFF